A single TCR beta chain is shown here with its context. This clonotype showed up many times. Its binding antigen is unknown. The input lacks base qualities; no much larger clone sits a single base away. The library relied on PCR. Data came from an Illumina HiSeq 2500. TCR library preparation used molecular barcoding, with unique molecular identifiers applied to normalize quantification of the TCRbeta repertoire. The public reads were reanalyzed by TCRdb: fastp trimming at Q25, MiXCR alignment, in-frame beta chains only. Identical CDR3 protein sequences are pooled into one entry, listed with their most common genes and DNA. Here the sample has about 110,000 distinct CDR3 sequences; over 9% occur a single time. Around 8.5% of the sample is in the top ten clones. These data belong to a study of T-cell reconstitution after alpha-beta-depleted transplantation in children (dated by TCRdb to the mid-2010s). About the investigation overall: T-cell immune reconstitution after TCRalphabeta/CD19-depleted allogeneic hematopoietic cell transplantation in children was quantitatively tracked in the study by means of TCR repertoire profiling.

This clonotype was sampled from a human donor who donated a stem cell graft to a child with acute lymphoblastic leukemia. Material: PBMCs from the stem cell graft donor, obtained from the stem cell graft.

The DNA sequence follows: TGTGCCAGCAGCGCGGTACTAGCGGGAGGGCCTGGCACCGGGGAGCTGTTTTTT. Translated, it gives CASSAVLAGGPGTGELFF. The sequence joins TRBV9 to TRBJ2-2; TRBD2 fits 13 bases in the junction. Based on the germline V gene, the CDR1 and CDR2 sequences are SGDLS and YYNGEE. Trimming removed 3 bases from V and 4 bases from J; the gene matches leave 9 bases unexplained. Taken from cysteine to phenylalanine, the CDR3 has 18 residues. The read is trimmed to its CDR3 DNA, 54 bases read in frame from base 1.